The 6 T cell receptor beta chains listed next were all sequenced from one sample in a study of early T cells in non-severe SARS-CoV-2 infection. TCRdb re-called the 5' RACE reads through MiXCR, storing one row per CDR3 protein. The sample yields around 61,000 distinct CDR3 sequences, roughly a tenth seen once. The sample consisted of whole blood. The receptors here all came from an adult who was a healthcare worker with PCR-confirmed SARS-CoV-2 infection or an uninfected control (not recorded which).

The genes are TRBV6-1 and TRBJ1-5; a possible D gene is TRBD1 (6 bases). Germline CDR1 reads MNHNS; CDR2 reads SASEGT. The CDR3 has 13 residues. Trimming removed 7 bases from V and 6 bases from J, with 13 bases in between. CDR3 sequence (DNA): TGTGCCAGCAACAACAGGGCGCTTCAGCCCCAGCATTTT. It yields the protein CASNNRALQPQHF.

This clonotype showed up many times. The chain couples TRBV7-8 to TRBJ2-1; D is ambiguous. CDR1 is SGHVS and CDR2 is FQNEAQ in the germline V gene. The CDR3 sequence is 10 residues long. The ends were cut back, 8 bases at V and 5 bases at J, with 4 bases in the middle. Here the CDR3 reads CASGDNEQFF. CDR3 bases: TGTGCCAGCGGCGACAATGAGCAGTTCTTC.

At least ten counts were recorded for this clonotype. The genes are TRBV2 and TRBJ1-2, with a tentative D call TRBD1 (6 bases). The germline V gene has CDR1 SNHLY and CDR2 FYNNEI. The V gene lost 11 bases and the J gene lost 8 bases, with 12 bases spanning the gap. This CDR3 contains 10 residues. The CDR3 DNA sequence: TGTGCCTCGAGGGGGGCAGGCTACACCTTC. Translating it yields CASRGAGYTF.

This clonotype was recorded at least ten times. The chain links TRBV7-2 to TRBJ2-5; 10 bases fit TRBD2. Germline loops: CDR1 SGHTA, CDR2 FQGNSA. With V trimmed by 5 bases and J by 2 bases, 8 bases remained unmatched. This CDR3 contains 16 residues. The CDR3 bases are TGTGCCAGCAGCCGAAGCGGGAGGGTCAGACAAGAGACCCAGTACTTC. Amino acids: CASSRSGRVRQETQYF.

This clonotype has ten or more counts. Here the CDR3 reads CASSRSGSGANVLTF. For the CDR3, the DNA is TGCGCCAGCAGTCGGTCAGGCTCTGGGGCCAACGTCCTGACTTTC. This rearrangement joins TRBV23-1 to TRBJ2-6; D is unclear. TRBV23-1 is given ORF status, its function remaining uncertain. V dropped 4 bases and J dropped 0 bases, with 7 bases sitting between them. The CDR3 extends over 15 amino acids.

This clonotype showed up just a few times. This chain connects TRBV27 to TRBJ2-7, with 10 bases fitting TRBD2. The CDR3 extends over 15 amino acids. The V gene end was trimmed by 4 bases and the J gene end by 4 bases; junction bases not matched to a gene: 7. CDR1 and CDR2 (germline): MNHEY, SMNVEV (reference sequence). DNA for the CDR3: TGTGCCAGCAGTTCGGTGGCTAGCGGGAGTTACGAGCAGTACTTC. Translation gives CASSSVASGSYEQYF.